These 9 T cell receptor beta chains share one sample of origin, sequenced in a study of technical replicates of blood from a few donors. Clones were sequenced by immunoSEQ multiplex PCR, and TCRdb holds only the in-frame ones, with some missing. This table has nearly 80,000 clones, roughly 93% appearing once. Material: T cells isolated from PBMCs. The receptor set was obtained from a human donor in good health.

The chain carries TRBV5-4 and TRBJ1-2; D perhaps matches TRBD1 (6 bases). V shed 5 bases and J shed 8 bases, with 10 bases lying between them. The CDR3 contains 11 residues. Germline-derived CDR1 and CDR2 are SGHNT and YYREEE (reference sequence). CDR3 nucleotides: TGTGCCAGCAGGTACAGGGAGGGCTACACCTTC. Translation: CASRYREGYTF.

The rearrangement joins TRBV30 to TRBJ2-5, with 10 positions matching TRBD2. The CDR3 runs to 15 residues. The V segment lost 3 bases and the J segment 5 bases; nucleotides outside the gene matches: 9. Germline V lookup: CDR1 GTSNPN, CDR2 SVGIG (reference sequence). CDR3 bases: TGTGCCTGGAGCCCAACAGAAGCGGGAGGGGAGACCCAGTACTTC. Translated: CAWSPTEAGGETQYF.

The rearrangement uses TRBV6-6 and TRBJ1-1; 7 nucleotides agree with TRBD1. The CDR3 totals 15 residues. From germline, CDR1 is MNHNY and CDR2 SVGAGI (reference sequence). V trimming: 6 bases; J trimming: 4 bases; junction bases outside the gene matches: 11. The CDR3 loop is CASSLYRGGGTEAFF. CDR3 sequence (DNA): TGTGCCAGCAGCCTTTACAGGGGCGGAGGCACTGAAGCTTTCTTT.

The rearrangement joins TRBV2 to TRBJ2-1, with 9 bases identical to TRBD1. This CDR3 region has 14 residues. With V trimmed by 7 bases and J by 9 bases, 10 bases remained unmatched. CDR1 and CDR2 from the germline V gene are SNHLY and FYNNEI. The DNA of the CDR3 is TGTGCCAGCACCGTGGGACAGGGTAGTTTTGAGCAGTTCTTC. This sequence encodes CASTVGQGSFEQFF.

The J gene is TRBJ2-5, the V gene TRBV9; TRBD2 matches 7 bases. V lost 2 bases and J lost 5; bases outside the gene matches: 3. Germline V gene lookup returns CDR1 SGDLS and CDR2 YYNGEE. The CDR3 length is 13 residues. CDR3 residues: CASSVEGGETQYF. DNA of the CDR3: TGTGCCAGCAGCGTGGAGGGAGGGGAGACCCAGTACTTC.

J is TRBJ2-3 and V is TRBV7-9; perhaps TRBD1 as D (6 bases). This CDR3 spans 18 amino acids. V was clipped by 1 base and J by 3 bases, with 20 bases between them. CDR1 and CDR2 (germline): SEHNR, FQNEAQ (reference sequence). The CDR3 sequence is CASSLGSLTGMGTDTQYF. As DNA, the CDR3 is TGTGCCAGCAGCTTAGGGAGTCTAACAGGGATGGGGACAGATACGCAGTATTTT.

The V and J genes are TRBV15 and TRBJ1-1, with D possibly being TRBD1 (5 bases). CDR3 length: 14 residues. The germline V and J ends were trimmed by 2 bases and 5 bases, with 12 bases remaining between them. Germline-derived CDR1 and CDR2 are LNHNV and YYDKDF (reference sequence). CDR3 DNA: TGTGCCACCAGCAGATTAACAGGAATGACTGAAGCTTTCTTT. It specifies CATSRLTGMTEAFF. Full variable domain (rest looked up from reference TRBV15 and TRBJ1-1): DAMVIQNPRYQVTQFGKPVTLSCSQTLNHNVMYWYQQKSSQAPKLLFHYYDKDFNNEADTPDNFQSRRPNTSFCFLDIRSPGLGDTAMYLCATSRLTGMTEAFFGQGTRLTVV.

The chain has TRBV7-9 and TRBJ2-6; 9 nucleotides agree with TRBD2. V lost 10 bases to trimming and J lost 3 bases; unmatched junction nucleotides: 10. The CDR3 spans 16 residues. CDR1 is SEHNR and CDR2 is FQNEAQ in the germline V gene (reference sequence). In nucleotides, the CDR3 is TGTGCCATTCCGATGAGCGGGGGGATTGGGGCCAACGTCCTGACTTTC. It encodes CAIPMSGGIGANVLTF.

The CDR3 DNA reads TGTGCCAGCAGACTCAGACAGGGGACTAATGAAAAACTGTTTTTT. Its protein product is CASRLRQGTNEKLFF. V usage is TRBV6-5 and J usage is TRBJ1-4, with 8 bases that match TRBD1. CDR3 length equals 15 residues. The germline V gene has CDR1 MNHEY and CDR2 SVGAGI. J was trimmed by 2 bases and V by 6 bases; bases with no gene match: 5.